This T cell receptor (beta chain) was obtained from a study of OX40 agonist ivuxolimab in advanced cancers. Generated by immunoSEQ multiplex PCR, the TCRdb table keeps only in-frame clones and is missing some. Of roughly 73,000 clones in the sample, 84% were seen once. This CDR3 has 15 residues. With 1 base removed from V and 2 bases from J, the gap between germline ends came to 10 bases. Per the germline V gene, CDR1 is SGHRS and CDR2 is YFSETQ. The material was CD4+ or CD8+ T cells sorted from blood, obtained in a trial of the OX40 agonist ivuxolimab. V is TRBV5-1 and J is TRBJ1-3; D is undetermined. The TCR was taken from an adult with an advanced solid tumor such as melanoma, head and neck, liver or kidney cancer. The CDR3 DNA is TGCGCCAGCAGCTTGCAGTCTGAGCCTGGAAACACCATATATTTT. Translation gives CASSLQSEPGNTIYF.